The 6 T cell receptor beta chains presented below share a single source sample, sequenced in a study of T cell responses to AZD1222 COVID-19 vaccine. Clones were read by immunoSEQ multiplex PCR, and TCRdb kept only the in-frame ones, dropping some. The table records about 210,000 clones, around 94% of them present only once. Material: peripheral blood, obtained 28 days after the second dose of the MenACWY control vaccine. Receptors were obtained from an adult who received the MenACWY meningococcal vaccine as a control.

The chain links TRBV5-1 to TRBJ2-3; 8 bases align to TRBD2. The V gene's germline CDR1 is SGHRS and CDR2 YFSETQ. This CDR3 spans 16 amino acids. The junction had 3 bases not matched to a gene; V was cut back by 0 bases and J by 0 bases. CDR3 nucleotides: TGCGCCAGCAGCTTGGTTACGGGAGGGAGCACAGATACGCAGTATTTT. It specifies CASSLVTGGSTDTQYF.

The chain's CDR3 is CASSIFGAGYTF. As DNA, the CDR3 is TGTGCCAGTAGTATCTTCGGGGCTGGCTACACCTTC. The chain recombines TRBV19 with TRBJ1-2; tentatively, D is TRBD1 (5 bases). Between the trimmed V and J ends, which lost 3 bases and 7 bases, there was a span of 9 bases. Per germline, CDR1 LNHDA and CDR2 SQIVND (reference sequence). The CDR3 is made up of 12 amino acids.

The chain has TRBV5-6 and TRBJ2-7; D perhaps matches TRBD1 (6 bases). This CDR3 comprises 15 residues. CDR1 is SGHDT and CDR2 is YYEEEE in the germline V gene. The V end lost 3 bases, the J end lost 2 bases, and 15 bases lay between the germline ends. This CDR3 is CASSSLTGLTYEQYF. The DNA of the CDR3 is TGTGCCAGCAGCTCCCTGACAGGCTTGACCTACGAGCAGTACTTC.

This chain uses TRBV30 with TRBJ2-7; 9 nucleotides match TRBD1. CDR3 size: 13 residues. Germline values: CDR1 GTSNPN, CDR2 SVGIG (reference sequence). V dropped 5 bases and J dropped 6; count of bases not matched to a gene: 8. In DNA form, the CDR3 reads TGTGCCTGGGACCGGGACAGGGTGGGCGAGCAGTACTTC. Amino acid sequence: CAWDRDRVGEQYF.

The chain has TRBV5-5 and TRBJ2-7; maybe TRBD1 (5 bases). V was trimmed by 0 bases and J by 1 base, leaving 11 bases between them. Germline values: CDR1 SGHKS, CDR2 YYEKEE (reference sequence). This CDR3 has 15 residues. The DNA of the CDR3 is TGTGCCAGCAGCTTGGAAAGGGGCACATCCTACGAGCAGTACTTC. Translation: CASSLERGTSYEQYF. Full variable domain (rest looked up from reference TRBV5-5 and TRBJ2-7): DAGVTQSPTHLIKTRGQQVTLRCSPISGHKSVSWYQQVLGQGPQFIFQYYEKEERGRGNFPDRFSARQFPNYSSELNVNALLLGDSALYLCASSLERGTSYEQYFGPGTRLTVT.

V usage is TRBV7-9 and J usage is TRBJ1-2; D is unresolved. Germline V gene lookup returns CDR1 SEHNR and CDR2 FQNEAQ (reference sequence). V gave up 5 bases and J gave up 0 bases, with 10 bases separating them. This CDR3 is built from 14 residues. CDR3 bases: TGTGCCAGCAGCGCGGGCCTGTCTAACTATGGCTACACCTTC. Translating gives CASSAGLSNYGYTF.